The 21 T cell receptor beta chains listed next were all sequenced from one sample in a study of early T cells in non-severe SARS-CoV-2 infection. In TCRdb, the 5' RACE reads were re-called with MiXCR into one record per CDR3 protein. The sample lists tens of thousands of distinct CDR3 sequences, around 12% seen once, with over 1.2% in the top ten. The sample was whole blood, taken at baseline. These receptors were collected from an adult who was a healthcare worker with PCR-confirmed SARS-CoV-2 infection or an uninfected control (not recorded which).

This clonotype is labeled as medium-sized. The CDR3 DNA is TGTGCCAGTGCCCGGGACTCGGGAAAAGAGCAGTTCTTC. Amino acid sequence: CASARDSGKEQFF. V usage is TRBV25-1 and J usage is TRBJ2-1; D may be TRBD2 (6 bases). The V end was cut by 9 bases, the J end by 10 bases, with 19 bases between. The CDR3 totals 13 residues. The germline V gene encodes CDR1 MGHDK and CDR2 SYGVNS.

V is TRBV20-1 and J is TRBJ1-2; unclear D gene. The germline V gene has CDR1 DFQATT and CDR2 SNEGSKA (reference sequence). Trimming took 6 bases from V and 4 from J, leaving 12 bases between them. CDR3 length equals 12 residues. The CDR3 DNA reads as TGCAGTGCGAGCCCCCTGGGCTATGGCTACACCTTC. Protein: CSASPLGYGYTF.

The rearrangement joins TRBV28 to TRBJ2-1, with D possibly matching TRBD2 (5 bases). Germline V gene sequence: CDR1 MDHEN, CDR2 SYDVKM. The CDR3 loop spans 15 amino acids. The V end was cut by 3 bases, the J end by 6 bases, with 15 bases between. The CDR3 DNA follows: TGTGCCAGCAGTTTCCAGGACCTCGGGATCAATGAGCAGTTCTTC. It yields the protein CASSFQDLGINEQFF.

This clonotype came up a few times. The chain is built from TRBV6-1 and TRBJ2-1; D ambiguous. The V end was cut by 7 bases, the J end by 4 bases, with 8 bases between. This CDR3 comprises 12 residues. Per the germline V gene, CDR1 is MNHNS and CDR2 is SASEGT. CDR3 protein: CASNRNYNEQFF. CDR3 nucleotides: TGTGCCAGCAACCGGAATTACAATGAGCAGTTCTTC.

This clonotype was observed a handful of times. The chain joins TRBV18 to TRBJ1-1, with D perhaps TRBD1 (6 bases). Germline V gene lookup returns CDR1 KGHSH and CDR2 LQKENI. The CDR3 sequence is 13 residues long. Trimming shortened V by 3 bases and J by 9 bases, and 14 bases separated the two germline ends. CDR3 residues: CASSPRTDAQAFF. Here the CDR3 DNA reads TGTGCCAGCTCACCCCGGACAGACGCGCAAGCTTTCTTT.

The DNA for the CDR3 is TGTGCCAGCAGCAGACTACTAGCGGGGGGCGCCGGGGTAGAGACCCAGTACTTC. Amino acids: CASSRLLAGGAGVETQYF. The chain joins TRBV5-4 to TRBJ2-5; 12 bases match TRBD2. The CDR3 consists of 18 residues. CDR1 is SGHNT and CDR2 is YYREEE in the germline V gene (reference sequence). Trimming removed 4 bases from V and 4 bases from J; junction bases left unmatched: 14. The variable domain in full, with the rest retrieved from reference TRBV5-4 and TRBJ2-5, is ETGVTQSPTHLIKTRGQQVTLRCSSQSGHNTVSWYQQALGQGPQFIFQYYREEENGRGNFPPRFSGLQFPNYSSELNVNALELDDSALYLCASSRLLAGGAGVETQYFGPGTRLLVL.

The CDR3: CASSPGIAGGITYEQYF. CDR3 DNA sequence: TGCGCCAGCAGCCCCGGGATAGCGGGAGGTATTACCTACGAGCAGTACTTC. The chain couples TRBV5-1 to TRBJ2-7; 10 bases are shared with TRBD2. Germline-derived CDR1 and CDR2 are SGHRS and YFSETQ. The ends lost 4 bases at V and 2 bases at J; junction bases unmatched: 12. This CDR3 region has 17 residues.

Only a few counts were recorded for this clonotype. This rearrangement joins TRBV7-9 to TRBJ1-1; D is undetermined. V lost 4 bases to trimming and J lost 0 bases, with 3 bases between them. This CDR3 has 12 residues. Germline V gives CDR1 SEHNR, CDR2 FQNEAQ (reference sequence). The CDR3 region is CASSSMNTEAFF. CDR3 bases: TGTGCCAGCAGCTCGATGAACACTGAAGCTTTCTTT.

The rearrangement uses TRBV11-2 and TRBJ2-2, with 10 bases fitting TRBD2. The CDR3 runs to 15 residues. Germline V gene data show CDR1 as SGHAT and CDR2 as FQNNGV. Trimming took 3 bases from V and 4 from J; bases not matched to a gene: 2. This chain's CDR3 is CASSLSGGATGELFF. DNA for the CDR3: TGTGCCAGCAGCTTGAGCGGGGGGGCCACCGGGGAGCTGTTTTTT.

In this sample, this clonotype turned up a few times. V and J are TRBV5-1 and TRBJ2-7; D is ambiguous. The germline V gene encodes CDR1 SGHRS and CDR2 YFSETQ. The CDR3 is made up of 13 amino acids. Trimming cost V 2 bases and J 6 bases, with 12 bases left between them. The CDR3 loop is CASSFVQPGEQYF. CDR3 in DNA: TGCGCCAGCAGCTTCGTCCAGCCTGGCGAGCAGTACTTC.

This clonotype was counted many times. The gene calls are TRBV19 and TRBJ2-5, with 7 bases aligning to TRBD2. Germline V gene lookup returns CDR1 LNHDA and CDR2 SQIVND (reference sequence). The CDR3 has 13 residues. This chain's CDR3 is CAIRPTGGSTQYF. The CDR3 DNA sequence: TGTGCAATAAGACCCACCGGGGGGTCGACCCAGTACTTC.

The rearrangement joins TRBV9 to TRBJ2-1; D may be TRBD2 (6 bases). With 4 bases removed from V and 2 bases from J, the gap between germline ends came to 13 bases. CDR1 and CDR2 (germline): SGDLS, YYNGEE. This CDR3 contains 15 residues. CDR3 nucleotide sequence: TGTGCCAGCAGCCAGGACTATGAGCCCTACAATGAGCAGTTCTTC. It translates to CASSQDYEPYNEQFF.

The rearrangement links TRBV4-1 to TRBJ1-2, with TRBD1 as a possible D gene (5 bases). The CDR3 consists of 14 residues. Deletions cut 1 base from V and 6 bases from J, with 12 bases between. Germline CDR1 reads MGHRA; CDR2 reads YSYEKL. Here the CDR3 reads CASSQVGREDGYTF. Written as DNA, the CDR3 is TGCGCCAGCAGCCAAGTAGGCAGGGAGGATGGCTACACCTTC.

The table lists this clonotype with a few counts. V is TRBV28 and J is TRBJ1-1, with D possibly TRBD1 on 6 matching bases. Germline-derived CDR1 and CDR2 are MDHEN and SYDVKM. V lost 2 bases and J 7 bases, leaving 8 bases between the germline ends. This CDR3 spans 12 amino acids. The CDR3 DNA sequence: TGTGCCAGCAGTTTAACAGGGAGTGAAGCTTTCTTT. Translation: CASSLTGSEAFF.

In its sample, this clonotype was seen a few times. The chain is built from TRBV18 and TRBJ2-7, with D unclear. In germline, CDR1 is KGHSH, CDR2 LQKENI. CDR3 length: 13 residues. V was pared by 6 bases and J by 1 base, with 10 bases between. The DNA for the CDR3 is TGTGCCAGCTCCCCCGGGTCTTCCTACGAGCAGTACTTC. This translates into CASSPGSSYEQYF.

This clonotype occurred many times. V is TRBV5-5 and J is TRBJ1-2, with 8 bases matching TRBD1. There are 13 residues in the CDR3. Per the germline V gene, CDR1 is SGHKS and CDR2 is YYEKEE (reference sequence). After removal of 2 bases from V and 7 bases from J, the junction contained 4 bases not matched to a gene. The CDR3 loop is CASSFGQGGGYTF. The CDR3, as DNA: TGTGCCAGCAGCTTCGGACAGGGAGGTGGCTACACCTTC.

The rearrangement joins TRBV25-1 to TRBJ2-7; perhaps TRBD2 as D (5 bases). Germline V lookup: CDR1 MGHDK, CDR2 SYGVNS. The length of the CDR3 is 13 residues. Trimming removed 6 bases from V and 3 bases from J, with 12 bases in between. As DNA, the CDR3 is TGTGCCAGCAGAGAAAAAAGCGGCTACGAGCAGTACTTC. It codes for CASREKSGYEQYF.

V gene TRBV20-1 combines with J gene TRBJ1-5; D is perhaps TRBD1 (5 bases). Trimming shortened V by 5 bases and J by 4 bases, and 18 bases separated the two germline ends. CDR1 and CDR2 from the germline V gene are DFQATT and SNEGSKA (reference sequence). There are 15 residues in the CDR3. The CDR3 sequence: CSAPPAGGKNQPQHF. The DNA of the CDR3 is TGCAGTGCTCCCCCAGCGGGGGGTAAGAATCAGCCCCAGCATTTT.

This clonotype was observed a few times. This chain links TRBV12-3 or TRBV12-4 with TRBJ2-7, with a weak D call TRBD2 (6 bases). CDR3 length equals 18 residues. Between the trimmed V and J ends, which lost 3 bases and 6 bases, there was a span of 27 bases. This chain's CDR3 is CASSLGVSGEIRLFEQYF. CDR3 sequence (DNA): TGTGCCAGCAGTTTGGGGGTTAGCGGTGAAATTAGGTTGTTCGAGCAGTACTTC.

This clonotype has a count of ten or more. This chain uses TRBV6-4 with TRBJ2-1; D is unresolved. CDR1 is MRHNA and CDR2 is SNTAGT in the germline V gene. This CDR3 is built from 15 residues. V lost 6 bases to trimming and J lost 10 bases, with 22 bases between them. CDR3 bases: TGTGCCAGCAGACGGTGGTGGGGTAACCGGCAGGAGCAGTTCTTC. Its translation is CASRRWWGNRQEQFF.

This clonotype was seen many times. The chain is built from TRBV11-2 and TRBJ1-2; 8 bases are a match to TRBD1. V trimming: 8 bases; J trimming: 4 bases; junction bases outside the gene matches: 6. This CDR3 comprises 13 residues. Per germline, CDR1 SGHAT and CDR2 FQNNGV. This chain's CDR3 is CASGQGISYGYTF. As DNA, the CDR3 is TGTGCCAGCGGACAGGGAATATCCTATGGCTACACCTTC. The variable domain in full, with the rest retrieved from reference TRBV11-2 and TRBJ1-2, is EAGVAQSPRYKIIEKRQSVAFWCNPISGHATLYWYQQILGQGPKLLIQFQNNGVVDDSQLPKDRFSAERLKGVDSTLKIQPAKLEDSAVYLCASGQGISYGYTFGSGTRLTVV.